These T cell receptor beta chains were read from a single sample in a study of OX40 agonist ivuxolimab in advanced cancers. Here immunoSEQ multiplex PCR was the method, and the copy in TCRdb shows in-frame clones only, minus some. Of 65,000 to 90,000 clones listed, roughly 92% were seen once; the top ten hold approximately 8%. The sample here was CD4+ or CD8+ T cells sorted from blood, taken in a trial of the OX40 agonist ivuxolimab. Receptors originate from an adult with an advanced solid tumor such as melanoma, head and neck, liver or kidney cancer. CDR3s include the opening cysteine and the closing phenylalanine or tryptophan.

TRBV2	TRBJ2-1	CARTSGGAHEQFF
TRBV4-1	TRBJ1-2	CASSQGTGYGYTF
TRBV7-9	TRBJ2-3	CASSYPGRGGPIDTQYF
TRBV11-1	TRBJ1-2	CASSPGGGYGYTF
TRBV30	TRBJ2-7	CAWERGGYEQYF
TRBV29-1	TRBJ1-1	CSVLRETEAFF
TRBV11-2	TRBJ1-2	CASSLGDRVYGYTF
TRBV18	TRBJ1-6	CASSPDRDIYNSPLHF
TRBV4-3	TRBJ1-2	CASSQDPFQGLGYTF
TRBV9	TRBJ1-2	CASSPYTYGYTF
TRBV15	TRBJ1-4	CATSRAGAGSSATNEKLFF
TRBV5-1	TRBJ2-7	CASSWWTSGGAPSYEQYF
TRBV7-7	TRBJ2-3	CASSPTPGLATDTQYF
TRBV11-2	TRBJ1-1	CASSFSSPEAFF
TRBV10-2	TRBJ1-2	CASVDRVEYRTNYGYTF
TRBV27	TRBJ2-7	CASSLSRGQGSSYEQYF
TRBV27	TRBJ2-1	CASSLTPYNEQFF
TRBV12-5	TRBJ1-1	CASGPGGPEAFF
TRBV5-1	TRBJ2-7	CASSLEESHYEQYF
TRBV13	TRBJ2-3	CASSPPFGGATDTQYF
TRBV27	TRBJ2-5	CASSGSPGGETQYF
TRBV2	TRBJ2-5	CASSVGLAGGETQYF
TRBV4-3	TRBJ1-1	CASSQDRGRTEAFF
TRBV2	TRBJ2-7	CASKGYEQYF
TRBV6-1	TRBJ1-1	CASMVGVRTEAFF
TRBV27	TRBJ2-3	CASSLYTGGAHFADTQYF
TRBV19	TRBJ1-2	CASSATLTGGWGNYGYTF
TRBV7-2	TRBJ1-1	CASSLDPTGPGGNTEAFF
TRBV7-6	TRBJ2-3	CASSLMASGGPGTDTQYF
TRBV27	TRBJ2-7	CASSITGDLGYEQYF
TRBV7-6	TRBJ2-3	CASSLTLPGADTQYF
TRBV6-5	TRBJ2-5	CASSYMGQAGGETQYF
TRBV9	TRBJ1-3	CASSVAGVSGNTIYF
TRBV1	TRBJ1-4	CTSSQDLSVGTAIVKLFF
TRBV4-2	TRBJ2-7	CASSQSSYEQYF
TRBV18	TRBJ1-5	CASSPERGRNQPQHF
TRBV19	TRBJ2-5	CASSARREIQETQYF
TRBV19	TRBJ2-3	CASSIQSLTSGWGDTQYF
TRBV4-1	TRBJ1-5	CASSQVEASNQPQHF
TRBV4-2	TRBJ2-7	CASSQETGGLYEQYF
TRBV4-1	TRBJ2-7	CASSQMTGYFYEQYF
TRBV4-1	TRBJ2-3	CASSLALTADTQYF
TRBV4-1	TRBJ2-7	CASSQEPPGGISYEQYF
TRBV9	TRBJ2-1	CASNGDSYNEQFF
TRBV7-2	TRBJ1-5	CASSAPGQGTPSNQPQHF
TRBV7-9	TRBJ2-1	CASSPRGGNEQFF